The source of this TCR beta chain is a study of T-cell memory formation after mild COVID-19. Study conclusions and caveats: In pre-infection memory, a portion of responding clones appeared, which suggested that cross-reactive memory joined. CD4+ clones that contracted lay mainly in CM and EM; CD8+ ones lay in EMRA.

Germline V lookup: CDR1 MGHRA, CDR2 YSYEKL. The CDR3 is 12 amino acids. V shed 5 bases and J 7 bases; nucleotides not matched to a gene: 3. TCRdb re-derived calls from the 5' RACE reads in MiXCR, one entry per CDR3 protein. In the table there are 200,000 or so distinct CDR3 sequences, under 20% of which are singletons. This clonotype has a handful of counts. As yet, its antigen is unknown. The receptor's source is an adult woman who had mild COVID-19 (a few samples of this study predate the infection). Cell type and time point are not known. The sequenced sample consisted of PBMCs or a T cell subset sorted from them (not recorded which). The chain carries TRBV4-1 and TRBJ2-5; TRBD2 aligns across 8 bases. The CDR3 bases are TGCGCCAGCAGCGACGGGAGGGCGACCCAGTACTTC. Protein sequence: CASSDGRATQYF.